This TCR beta chain was identified in a study of T cells in Graves' hyperthyroidism and ophthalmopathy. Study details: Prior to any treatment, at the point of initial diagnosis, peripheral blood was collected. Regarding the study as a whole: Ophthalmopathy onset followed model prediction by a median approximately 6.2 months.

The source material, RNA transcripts, was used to amplify TCR beta CDR3 regions. First-round RT-PCR targeting the TCR CDR3 was performed with the HTBI primer set. TCRdb itself ran the multiplex PCR reads through MiXCR, one entry per CDR3 protein. Of about 560,000 distinct CDR3 sequences listed, over 15% are singletons. From germline, CDR1 is LGHDT and CDR2 YNNKEL (reference sequence). With V trimmed by 4 bases and J by 6 bases, 7 bases remained unmatched. The CDR3 extends over 16 amino acids. The study excluded patients with uncontrolled infection, other autoimmune disease, pregnancy or lactation. Diagnoses used clinical symptoms, serum thyroxine and TRAb, thyroid ultrasound and orbital computed tomography. This clonotype has a count of ten or more. The antigen remains undetermined.

The sequence was obtained from a woman younger than 30 with Graves' hyperthyroidism. The sample consisted of blood. The chain employs TRBV3-1 and TRBJ2-7; 15 nucleotides agree with TRBD2. In DNA, the CDR3 is TGTGCCAGCAGCCCGTGGACTAGCGGGGGGGCTTCCGAGCAGTACTTC. Its translation is CASSPWTSGGASEQYF.